This is a list of T cell receptor beta chains from one sample in a study of shared clonotypes between healthy human individuals. TCRdb's copy holds only in-frame clones and misses some; the assay was immunoSEQ multiplex PCR. The sample yields millions of clones, 85% to 95% seen once. Sequencing used naive CD4+ T cells from PBMCs. These receptors were collected from a man aged 18 to 29 in good health. Some clones in this sample may be carry-over from other donors' samples. Both conserved end residues are part of each CDR3. The order of the fields is clone size, J gene, V gene, D gene, CDR3 DNA, CDR3 protein. The D gene is left open where the match is weak. Not every row has a clone size; where given, it reads once, few, many or a size class.

>-|TRBJ1-2|TRBV4-1|-
TGCGCCAGCAGCCAAGAAGGGCTCCTTAACTATGGCTACACCTTC
CASSQEGLLNYGYTF
>-|TRBJ2-7|TRBV19|-
TGTGCCAGTAGTCCACGCGGGACGGTAAACGAGCAGTACTTC
CASSPRGTVNEQYF
>-|TRBJ2-5|TRBV29-1|TRBD2
TGCAGCGCAGTAGCGGGAAGGCAAGAGACCCAGTACTTC
CSAVAGRQETQYF
>-|TRBJ2-1|TRBV2|-
TGTGCCAGCAGGCGACAACCCACCTTGCGAGATGAGCAGTTCTTC
CASRRQPTLRDEQFF
>-|TRBJ2-1|TRBV9|-
TGTGCCAGCAGCGTAGGGAGGAACAATGAGCAGTTCTTC
CASSVGRNNEQFF
>few|TRBJ1-1|TRBV9|-
TGTGCCAGCAGCGTAGGGACGCCGAACACTGAAGCTTTCTTT
CASSVGTPNTEAFF
>-|TRBJ1-1|TRBV7-9|-
TGTGCCAGCAGCCATCCATGGGGCATGAGCACTGAAGCTTTCTTT
CASSHPWGMSTEAFF
>-|TRBJ1-3|TRBV7-2|-
TGTGCCAGCAGCTTAGTTAGGATTACTGGAAACACCATATATTTT
CASSLVRITGNTIYF
>once|TRBJ1-4|TRBV19|TRBD1
TGTGCCAGTCATACAGGGGCGGGGGAACTGTTTTTT
CASHTGAGELFF
>-|TRBJ2-7|TRBV2|-
TGTGCCAGCAGCGAGGACTCTCTGGGAGAGCAGTACTTC
CASSEDSLGEQYF
>-|TRBJ2-1|TRBV5-4|-
TGTGCCAGCAGCTCCGGCGGGATTGGGTACAATGAGCAGTTCTTC
CASSSGGIGYNEQFF
>-|TRBJ1-1|TRBV2|-
TGTGCCAGCAGTGAAGCGTTAGGGGGGGGAACTGAAGCTTTCTTT
CASSEALGGGTEAFF
>once|TRBJ1-1|TRBV27|-
TGTGCCAGCACCCGAGGGGCTGAAGCTTTCTTT
CASTRGAEAFF
>-|TRBJ2-7|TRBV28|TRBD1
TGTGCCAGCAGTTTTCCGGGACAGCTCGAGCAGTACTTC
CASSFPGQLEQYF
>-|TRBJ1-4|TRBV5-6|-
TGTGCCAGCAGCTTGGGAGAGGATGAAAAACTGTTTTTT
CASSLGEDEKLFF
>-|TRBJ1-2|TRBV5-6|-
TGTGCCAGCAGGTTCACAGGGAAGGGGTATGGCTACACCTTC
CASRFTGKGYGYTF
>few|TRBJ2-1|TRBV15|TRBD2
TGTGCCACCAGCAGAGATGTACGGGACTATTACAATGAGCAGTTCTTC
CATSRDVRDYYNEQFF
>-|TRBJ1-4|TRBV4-2|-
TGTGCCAGCAGCCAAGAAGGCGTTATTAATGAAAAACTGTTTTTT
CASSQEGVINEKLFF
>-|TRBJ1-1|TRBV6-5|-
TGTGCCAGCAGTTACTCGACAAACACTGAAGCTTTCTTT
CASSYSTNTEAFF
>-|TRBJ2-7|TRBV7-9|-
TGTGCCAGCAGCTCGTCACGAGGCACCTACGAGCAGTACTTC
CASSSSRGTYEQYF
>once|TRBJ2-1|TRBV6-1|TRBD2
TGTGCCAGCAGCATGACTAGCGGATACAATGAGCAGTTCTTC
CASSMTSGYNEQFF
>-|TRBJ2-7|TRBV11-2|-
TGTGCCAGCAGCTTAGTATCTGTCGGGAACGAGCAGTACTTC
CASSLVSVGNEQYF
>-|TRBJ2-2|TRBV5-1|TRBD2
TGCGCCAGCAGCTTACTAACTAGCGCCAAGGCGGGGGAGCTGTTTTTT
CASSLLTSAKAGELFF
>-|TRBJ2-7|TRBV14|TRBD2
TGTGCCAGCAGCACGGGACTAGCGGGCCCCTACGAGCAGTACTTC
CASSTGLAGPYEQYF
>-|TRBJ2-3|TRBV9|-
TGTGCCAGCAGCCCCAACGGGGACCCCCAGTATTTT
CASSPNGDPQYF
>-|TRBJ2-5|TRBV28|-
TGTGCCAGCAGTTTAATCCAGGGGGGAAGGGAGACCCAGTACTTC
CASSLIQGGRETQYF
>-|TRBJ2-1|TRBV5-6|TRBD2
TGTGCCAGCAGCTTAGCTAGCGGGAGGGCAAATGAGCAGTTCTTC
CASSLASGRANEQFF
>-|TRBJ2-1|TRBV2|-
TGTGCCAGCCACCGTCAAAGCTCCTACAATGAGCAGTTCTTC
CASHRQSSYNEQFF
>once|TRBJ1-3|TRBV11-1|-
TGTGCCAGCAGCTTGGGAAACACCATATATTTT
CASSLGNTIYF
>-|TRBJ2-2|TRBV9|-
TGTGCCAGCAGCGTAGCGGCACAGGGTGGCACCGGGGAGCTGTTTTTT
CASSVAAQGGTGELFF
>-|TRBJ1-1|TRBV28|-
TGTGCCAGCAGTGTGACATCTCCCGGGAACACTGAAGCTTTCTTT
CASSVTSPGNTEAFF
>once|TRBJ2-1|TRBV9|-
TGTGCCAGCAGCCTTACCCAGAATGAGCAGTTCTTC
CASSLTQNEQFF
>-|TRBJ1-3|TRBV11-2|-
TGTGCCAGCAGCTTGAACGGCAACTCTGGAAACACCATATATTTT
CASSLNGNSGNTIYF
>-|TRBJ2-1|TRBV14|-
TGTGCCAGCAGCCAAGATCGGGCATACAATGAGCAGTTCTTC
CASSQDRAYNEQFF
>-|TRBJ1-2|TRBV18|-
TGTGCCAGCTCACCAGGGGGCTTGGACTATGGCTACACCTTC
CASSPGGLDYGYTF
>-|TRBJ2-7|TRBV6-6|TRBD1
TGTGCCAGCAGCTCCGGGACAGGGGACTACGAGCAGTACTTC
CASSSGTGDYEQYF
>-|TRBJ1-1|TRBV7-8|-
TGTGCCAGCACCTTCCCACGGGGGAACACTGAAGCTTTCTTT
CASTFPRGNTEAFF
>-|TRBJ2-6|TRBV29-1|-
TGCAGCGTTCGAGGGGCCGGGGCCAACGTCCTGACTTTC
CSVRGAGANVLTF
>-|TRBJ2-5|TRBV5-3|TRBD2
TGTGCCAGAAGCGAAGTCGCGGGAGGAGAGACCCAGTACTTC
CARSEVAGGETQYF
>-|TRBJ2-2|TRBV19|-
TGTGCCAGTAGTATAGTCTACGGGACGGGGAACACCGGGGAGCTGTTTTTT
CASSIVYGTGNTGELFF
>-|TRBJ2-1|TRBV2|-
TGTGCCAGCAGTGAAGTAAATGAGCAGTTCTTC
CASSEVNEQFF
>-|TRBJ2-1|TRBV11-2|TRBD2
TGTGCCAGCAGCTCCGCGACTAGCGGGAGGGCCTTTTCCTACAATGAGCAGTTCTTC
CASSSATSGRAFSYNEQFF
>-|TRBJ1-2|TRBV4-2|-
TGTGCCAGCAGTCAAGATCCTACAGGGAGCGGCTATGGCTACACCTTC
CASSQDPTGSGYGYTF
>-|TRBJ1-2|TRBV2|-
TGTGCCGGGTTACAGGTTACTCCCTATGGCTACACCTTC
CAGLQVTPYGYTF
>-|TRBJ2-2|TRBV7-2|-
TGTGCCAGCAGCTCCACAGGGGGGGTGGTCACCGGGGAGCTGTTTTTT
CASSSTGGVVTGELFF
>-|TRBJ1-2|TRBV6-1|-
TGTGCCAGCAGTGAACGCGAGGTCAGGGTCCCCTATGGCTACACCTTC
CASSEREVRVPYGYTF
>-|TRBJ2-2|TRBV29-1|-
TGCAGCGGGACCAGCACCGGGGAGCTGTTTTTT
CSGTSTGELFF